A few counts support the clone carrying this T cell receptor beta chain. TCRdb re-derived calls from the RT-PCR reads in MiXCR, one entry per CDR3 protein. The table records around 700,000 distinct CDR3 sequences, 14% of them present only once. CDR3 length equals 15 residues. V shed 8 bases, J shed 0 bases, and the junction held 4 bases outside the gene matches. Germline-derived CDR1 and CDR2 are MDHEN and SYDVKM. Sequencing was performed on memory CD4+ T cells from blood. This clonotype was obtained from a female donor in good health, serving as a healthy control. The chain joins TRBV28 to TRBJ2-4; 10 bases agree with TRBD2. The DNA for the CDR3 is TGTGCCAGCCGGACTAGCGGAATAGCCAAAAACATTCAGTACTTC. Amino acid sequence: CASRTSGIAKNIQYF.